This T cell receptor (beta chain) was recorded in a study of cytomegalovirus exposure and HLA in healthy donors. Study-level findings and limits: The presence/absence work took it that sequencing depth was about the same across donors. One variant, a missense change in DCLRE1C, was linked in a later analysis to TCR beta V- and J-gene trimming. Specificity for CMV antigens was confirmed in vitro for a few of the CMV-associated chains.

The length of the CDR3 is 13 residues. Germline-derived CDR1 and CDR2 are MNHEY and SMNVEV (reference sequence). Trimming removed 6 bases from V and 4 bases from J, with 12 bases in between. Use of 60 Vbeta and 13 Jbeta primers characterized the PCR. Only in-frame clones appear in the TCRdb table, and some are missing; sequencing was by immunoSEQ multiplex PCR. This table holds 150,000 or so clones, roughly 85% found once. As concerns this clone: Its target is not known.

The receptor comes from a woman aged 45-59 years in good health and CMV-seropositive. The chain links TRBV27 to TRBJ1-2, with D possibly matching TRBD1 (6 bases). The specimen sequenced was PBMCs. CDR3: CASSRGGFYGYTF. In DNA, the CDR3 is TGTGCCAGCAGCCGAGGGGGATTCTATGGCTACACCTTC.